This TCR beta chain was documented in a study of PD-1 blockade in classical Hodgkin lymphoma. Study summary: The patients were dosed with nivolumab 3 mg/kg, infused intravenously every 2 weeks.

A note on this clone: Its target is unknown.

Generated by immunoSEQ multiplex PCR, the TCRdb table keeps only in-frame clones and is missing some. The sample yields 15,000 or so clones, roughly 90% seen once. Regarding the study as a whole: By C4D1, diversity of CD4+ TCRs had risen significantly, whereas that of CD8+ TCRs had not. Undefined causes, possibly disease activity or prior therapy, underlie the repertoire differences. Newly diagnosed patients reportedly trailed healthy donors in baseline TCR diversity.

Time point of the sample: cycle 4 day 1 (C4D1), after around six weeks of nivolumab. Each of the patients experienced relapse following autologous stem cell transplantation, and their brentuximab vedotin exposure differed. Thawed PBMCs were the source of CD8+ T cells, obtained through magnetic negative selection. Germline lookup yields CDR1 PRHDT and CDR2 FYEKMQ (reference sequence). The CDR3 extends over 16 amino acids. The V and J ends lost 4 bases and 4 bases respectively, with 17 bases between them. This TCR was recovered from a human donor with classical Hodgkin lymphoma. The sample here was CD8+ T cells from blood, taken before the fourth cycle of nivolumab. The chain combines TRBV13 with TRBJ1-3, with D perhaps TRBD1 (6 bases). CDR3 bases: TGTGCCAGCAGCTCCGCCCCCAGGGGTCCCGGAAACACCATATATTTT. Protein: CASSSAPRGPGNTIYF.